This T cell receptor (beta chain) comes out of a study of T cells after yellow fever vaccination. Across the study: Fractions with few cells were prepared using SMART-Seq v4 Ultra Low Input.

One entry per CDR3 protein, called by TCRdb with MiXCR from the 5' RACE reads. The sample holds a few hundred thousand distinct CDR3 sequences, 4% seen once. The CDR3 length is 14 residues. V lost 1 base and J 7 bases, leaving 14 bases between the germline ends. The germline V gene encodes CDR1 DFQATT and CDR2 SNEGSKA (reference sequence). With respect to this clonotype: Antigen: not known.

Study-wide points: Few clonotypes appeared in both CD4 and CD8 compartments.

The chain is built from TRBV20-1 and TRBJ2-1; possibly TRBD2 for D (6 bases). This sample comprised PBMCs, obtained 5 days after the yellow fever booster vaccination. This sequence was found in a man aged 18 to 35 who received the YFV17D yellow fever vaccine. The CDR3 loop reads CSARGGAEGNEQFF. As DNA, the CDR3 is TGCAGTGCTAGAGGCGGGGCGGAGGGGAATGAGCAGTTCTTC.